This T cell receptor (beta chain) was recorded in a study of T cell changes during pregnancy in multiple sclerosis. Germline V gene sequence: CDR1 SEHNR, CDR2 FQNEAQ (reference sequence). This CDR3 comprises 16 residues. V lost 5 bases and J lost 2; bases outside the gene matches: 9. Using immunoSEQ multiplex PCR, the repertoire was profiled, and TCRdb retains in-frame clones only, with some absent. The table lists 55,000 to 65,000 clones, around 94% of them singletons. The clonotype comes from a female donor with multiple sclerosis, enrolled in a pregnancy study. The chain recombines TRBV7-9 with TRBJ2-3; 8 bases fit TRBD2. The sequenced sample was CD8+ T cells from peripheral blood mononuclear cells, obtained in the third trimester of pregnancy. In nucleotides, the CDR3 is TGTGCCAGCAGCGCCTTCCTAGCGGGCTACACAGATACGCAGTATTTT. It specifies CASSAFLAGYTDTQYF.